A selection of T cell receptor beta chains follows, all from one sample in a study of naive and memory T cell subsets. TCRdb redid the calling of the 5' RACE reads with MiXCR, one entry per CDR3 protein. The sample yields over 45,000 distinct CDR3 sequences, around 8% seen once. These receptors were collected from a female donor in good health. The CDR3 runs from the conserved cysteine through the conserved F or W. D genes are given only for firm matches. Only some rows state a clone size, as once, few, many or a class for expanded clones.

CASSLAVAYEQYF TGCGCCAGCAGCTTGGCAGTAGCCTACGAGCAGTACTTC TRBV5-1 NA many TRBJ2-7
CASTGVGEKLFF TGTGCCAGTACAGGGGTAGGGGAAAAACTGTTTTTT TRBV19 NA NA TRBJ1-4
CASRAGTTINSPLHF TGTGCCAGTAGAGCGGGCACCACAATTAATTCACCCCTCCACTTT TRBV19 NA many TRBJ1-6
CASSPLAGEIDEQFF TGTGCCAGCAGCCCCCTAGCGGGGGAAATAGATGAGCAGTTCTTC TRBV7-3 TRBD2 few TRBJ2-1
CASSFPSGGSGELFF TGTGCCAGCAGTTTCCCTAGCGGGGGGTCCGGGGAGCTGTTTTTT TRBV28 TRBD2 NA TRBJ2-2
CASSPGEIGGEKLFF TGTGCCAGCAGCCCAGGAGAAATTGGCGGGGAAAAACTGTTTTTT TRBV7-9 NA NA TRBJ1-4
CASSKPGGSSYEQYF TGTGCCAGCAGCAAACCGGGAGGGAGCTCCTACGAGCAGTACTTC TRBV12-3/TRBV12-4 TRBD2 NA TRBJ2-7
CASSEIWGGDSPLHF TGTGCCAGCAGTGAAATTTGGGGCGGCGATTCACCCCTCCACTTT TRBV6-1 NA many TRBJ1-6
CASGRDGTDSEQYF TGTGCCAGTGGCCGGGACGGGACGGATTCCGAGCAGTACTTC TRBV19 NA few TRBJ2-7
CASSPEGLAINEQFF TGTGCCAGCAGTCCTGAGGGGCTAGCAATTAATGAGCAGTTCTTC TRBV12-3/TRBV12-4 NA many TRBJ2-1